The 26 T cell receptor beta chains given below trace back to one sample, sequenced in a study of shared clonotypes between healthy human individuals. Libraries were prepared by immunoSEQ multiplex PCR; TCRdb keeps only in-frame clonotypes and omits some of them. The sample lists some 2,000,000 clones, about 94% occurring once. The naive CD8 subset, CD45RO-negative cells positively selected for CCR7, excluded terminally differentiated effector memory CD45RA+ cells. The specimen was naive CD8+ T cells sorted from blood. The receptors come from a young man in good health.

A word on this clone: The sample contains more than one DNA sequence encoding this CDR3. V and J are TRBV5-4 and TRBJ2-3; 8 bases match TRBD2. The length of the CDR3 is 14 residues. The trim removed 2 bases at V and 4 bases at J, leaving 3 bases unmatched. CDR1 and CDR2 (germline): SGHNT, YYREEE (reference sequence). The CDR3 here is CASSFAGGADTQYF. CDR3 DNA: TGTGCCAGCAGCTTTGCGGGGGGCGCAGATACGCAGTATTTT. The full variable domain, its missing parts supplied by reference TRBV5-4 and TRBJ2-3, is ETGVTQSPTHLIKTRGQQVTLRCSSQSGHNTVSWYQQALGQGPQFIFQYYREEENGRGNFPPRFSGLQFPNYSSELNVNALELDDSALYLCASSFAGGADTQYFGPGTRLTVL.

This chain links TRBV10-3 with TRBJ2-1, with D possibly matching TRBD2 (5 bases). Trimming left V 8 bases short and J 5 bases short, with 7 bases between. This CDR3 is built from 11 residues. Germline V gives CDR1 ENHRY, CDR2 SYGVKD. DNA for the CDR3: TGTGCCATCCGAGGGAACAATGAGCAGTTCTTC. As protein: CAIRGNNEQFF.

Details on this clone: Other DNA sequences in the sample encode the same CDR3. The rearrangement links TRBV4-1 to TRBJ2-1; 7 nucleotides agree with TRBD2. The CDR3 extends over 14 amino acids. The germline gives CDR1 MGHRA, CDR2 YSYEKL. J gave up 5 bases and V 4 bases, and 5 bases lay outside the gene matches. CDR3 region: CASSPRGGDNEQFF. CDR3 DNA sequence: TGCGCCAGCAGCCCCCGGGGAGGGGACAATGAGCAGTTCTTC.

The CDR3 nucleotides are TGTGCCAGCAGTGCAATGGACAGGGCGAACACTGAAGCTTTCTTT. It encodes CASSAMDRANTEAFF. The J gene is TRBJ1-1, the V gene TRBV6-1; TRBD1 agrees at 8 bases. V shed 4 bases, J shed 1 base, and the junction held 5 bases outside the gene matches. Germline V CDR1 and CDR2: MNHNS, SASEGT. This CDR3 comprises 15 residues.

This clone was recorded once. This chain uses TRBV30 with TRBJ1-2; no definite D call. This CDR3 spans 13 amino acids. The germline gives CDR1 GTSNPN, CDR2 SVGIG (reference sequence). Trimming took off 8 bases at V and 3 bases at J, with 16 bases between the two ends. CDR3 DNA sequence: TGTGCCGGCTTGAAACGAGGGTACTATGGCTACACCTTC. Its translation is CAGLKRGYYGYTF.

V usage is TRBV5-6 and J usage is TRBJ2-2, with 10 positions matching TRBD1. This CDR3 has 16 amino acids. V gave up 2 bases and J gave up 6 bases; unmatched junction bases: 7. The V gene's germline CDR1 is SGHDT and CDR2 YYEEEE. The CDR3 spells CASSFGTGVFSGELFF. The CDR3 nucleotides read TGTGCCAGCAGCTTTGGGACAGGGGTTTTTTCCGGGGAGCTGTTTTTT.

This clone was seen more than once but under ten times. The chain carries TRBV7-9 and TRBJ1-5; 10 bases line up with TRBD1. The CDR3 runs to 16 residues. With 1 base clipped from V and 1 base from J, the junction kept 1 base outside the gene matches. Germline CDR1 is SEHNR and CDR2 is FQNEAQ (reference sequence). The CDR3 DNA sequence: TGTGCCAGCAGCTTAGGACAGGGGGCAAGCAATCAGCCCCAGCATTTT. Amino acids: CASSLGQGASNQPQHF.

The genes are TRBV15 and TRBJ1-5; weak D call: TRBD1 (5 bases). The germline gives CDR1 LNHNV, CDR2 YYDKDF (reference sequence). Trimming took 4 bases from V and 3 from J, leaving 16 bases between them. This CDR3 spans 16 amino acids. The CDR3 region has the DNA TGTGCCACCAGCAATCCATGGGACGGCCACAATCAGCCCCAGCATTTT. Translation: CATSNPWDGHNQPQHF.

The chain uses TRBV4-1 and TRBJ2-1; D call uncertain. This CDR3 has 14 amino acids. V lost 4 bases and J lost 3, with 10 bases in between. Germline V gives CDR1 MGHRA, CDR2 YSYEKL. The CDR3 nucleotides read TGCGCCAGCAGCCTCTCGACTGGCTACAATGAGCAGTTCTTC. Translated: CASSLSTGYNEQFF.

CDR3: CASSLGHYEQYF. DNA for the CDR3: TGTGCCAGCAGCTTAGGACACTACGAGCAGTACTTC. This chain joins TRBV11-2 and TRBJ2-7; D is undetermined. CDR3 length: 12 amino acids. V was cut by 1 base and J by 3 bases, with 4 bases left in between. Germline CDR1 is SGHAT and CDR2 is FQNNGV.

The gene calls are TRBV11-2 and TRBJ2-1; maybe TRBD1 (6 bases). Germline V gene data show CDR1 as SGHAT and CDR2 as FQNNGV. Trimming removed 2 bases from V and 3 bases from J, with 20 bases in between. This CDR3 has 18 amino acids. The chain's CDR3 is CASSLSGVAGEFYNEQFF. The CDR3 region has the DNA TGTGCCAGCAGCTTATCAGGAGTGGCAGGGGAATTCTACAATGAGCAGTTCTTC.

V is TRBV5-6 and J is TRBJ1-5; D not certain. Trimming shortened V by 3 bases and J by 4 bases, and 20 bases separated the two germline ends. Germline V CDR1 and CDR2: SGHDT, YYEEEE. This CDR3 has 17 amino acids. CDR3 nucleotides: TGTGCCAGCAGCTCGATCCGGGAATCGGGCTCGAATCAGCCCCAGCATTTT. Translation: CASSSIRESGSNQPQHF.

The chain joins TRBV1 to TRBJ1-1; the D segment call TRBD1 is taken from the table without a DNA check. TRBV1 is classified as a pseudogene. The CDR3 is made up of 15 amino acids. The CDR3: CTSSHTARVNTEAFF. In nucleotides, the CDR3 is TGCACCAGCAGTCACACAGCCAGGGTTAACACTGAAGCTTTCTTT.

In this sample, this clone turned up a few times. The sample carries other DNA sequences with the same CDR3. The genes are TRBV5-1 and TRBJ2-7, with 10 bases fitting TRBD1. From germline, CDR1 is SGHRS and CDR2 YFSETQ. This CDR3 comprises 14 residues. V lost 0 bases, J lost 3 bases, and 0 bases stayed unmatched. Here the CDR3 DNA reads TGCGCCAGCAGCTTGGGGACAGGGGGCTACGAGCAGTACTTC. Residues: CASSLGTGGYEQYF.

This chain joins TRBV9 and TRBJ1-3; D is uncertain. Germline V lookup: CDR1 SGDLS, CDR2 YYNGEE. Trimming took 0 bases from V and 7 from J, leaving 8 bases between them. This CDR3 contains 13 residues. CDR3: CASSVGGTNTIYF. Written as DNA, the CDR3 is TGTGCCAGCAGCGTAGGGGGAACTAACACCATATATTTT. Full variable domain (missing parts from reference TRBV9 and TRBJ1-3): DSGVTQTPKHLITATGQRVTLRCSPRSGDLSVYWYQQSLDQGLQFLIQYYNGEERAKGNILERFSAQQFPDLHSELNLSSLELGDSALYFCASSVGGTNTIYFGEGSWLTVV.

The V and J genes are TRBV9 and TRBJ2-5, with D hard to call. Trimming took off 0 bases at V and 1 base at J, with 10 bases between the two ends. The CDR3 is 15 residues long. The V gene's germline CDR1 is SGDLS and CDR2 YYNGEE. In DNA form, the CDR3 reads TGTGCCAGCAGCGTAGAGTTGTCATTCCAAGAGACCCAGTACTTC. Amino acid sequence: CASSVELSFQETQYF.

The chain carries TRBV4-1 and TRBJ1-5; 9 bases match TRBD1. Germline assignment: CDR1 MGHRA and CDR2 YSYEKL. The CDR3 is made up of 16 amino acids. J lost 6 bases, V lost 0 bases, and 6 bases had no gene match. In DNA form, the CDR3 reads TGCGCCAGCAGCCAAGATCAACAGGGGGCTATTCAGCCCCAGCATTTT. It codes for CASSQDQQGAIQPQHF.

This sequence joins TRBV2 and TRBJ2-5; D remains ambiguous. The CDR3 contains 13 residues. The germline gives CDR1 SNHLY, CDR2 FYNNEI. The V gene lost 6 bases and the J gene lost 7 bases, with 15 bases spanning the gap. CDR3 in DNA: TGTGCCAGCAGCCCAGCAGGCCTAGGGACCCAGTACTTC. It codes for CASSPAGLGTQYF.

This clone came up once. The chain employs TRBV19 and TRBJ1-6; D ambiguous. Germline loops: CDR1 LNHDA, CDR2 SQIVND (reference sequence). CDR3 length equals 15 residues. The ends were cut back, 0 bases at V and 7 bases at J, with 10 bases in the middle. The CDR3 coding sequence is TGTGCCAGTAGTATAGATGTTCCAGGCAATTCACCCCTCCACTTT. This codes for CASSIDVPGNSPLHF.

This chain uses TRBV9 with TRBJ2-5; 7 nucleotides line up with TRBD2. This CDR3 has 16 amino acids. V lost 4 bases to trimming and J lost 1 base; unmatched junction nucleotides: 10. Germline values: CDR1 SGDLS, CDR2 YYNGEE. The CDR3 reads CASSPSGGGAQETQYF. The CDR3 DNA reads TGTGCCAGCAGCCCAAGTGGCGGGGGAGCCCAAGAGACCCAGTACTTC.

The CDR3 sequence: CASSQGQYGYEQYF. CDR3 bases: TGCGCCAGCAGCCAAGGACAGTATGGGTACGAGCAGTACTTC. This rearrangement joins TRBV4-1 to TRBJ2-7; perhaps TRBD1 as D (5 bases). CDR1 and CDR2 from the germline V gene are MGHRA and YSYEKL. The CDR3 runs to 14 residues. V was clipped by 1 base and J by 4 bases, with 11 bases between them.

The gene calls are TRBV4-1 and TRBJ2-7; no reliable D call. The CDR3 extends over 15 amino acids. V was clipped by 1 base and J by 0 bases, with 10 bases between them. The germline CDR1 and CDR2 sequences are MGHRA and YSYEKL. CDR3 nucleotides: TGCGCCAGCAGCCAAGGGGCGGAGCCCTCCTACGAGCAGTACTTC. Amino acids: CASSQGAEPSYEQYF.

The chain recombines TRBV6-1 with TRBJ2-7; 7 nucleotides line up with TRBD1. With 11 bases clipped from V and 5 bases from J, the junction kept 6 bases outside the gene matches. CDR1 is MNHNS and CDR2 is SASEGT in the germline V gene. This CDR3 comprises 11 residues. The CDR3 region has the DNA TGTGCCGGACGACAGGGTAACGAGCAGTACTTC. Protein sequence: CAGRQGNEQYF.

This chain uses TRBV28 with TRBJ2-2; TRBD1 agrees at 10 bases. The CDR3 runs to 16 residues. V was pared by 7 bases and J by 5 bases, with 10 bases of the junction left unmatched. Looked up from germline, CDR1 is MDHEN and CDR2 is SYDVKM. Here the CDR3 DNA reads TGTGCCAGCACCGGACAGGGGGAATCCTTGACCGGGGAGCTGTTTTTT. Protein product: CASTGQGESLTGELFF.

This clone was seen only once. The V and J genes are TRBV19 and TRBJ2-7; D is undetermined. The CDR3 loop spans 13 amino acids. Germline lookup yields CDR1 LNHDA and CDR2 SQIVND (reference sequence). The V gene lost 1 base and the J gene lost 3 bases, with 7 bases spanning the gap. CDR3 amino acids: CASSIVPDYEQYF. In DNA form, the CDR3 reads TGTGCCAGTAGTATAGTACCAGACTACGAGCAGTACTTC.

The chain has TRBV5-1 and TRBJ1-1; D is unclear. Trimming cost V 0 bases and J 4 bases, with 10 bases left between them. This CDR3 comprises 14 residues. Germline V CDR1 and CDR2: SGHRS, YFSETQ. Here the CDR3 DNA reads TGCGCCAGCAGCTTGGTCTCATATGCCACTGAAGCTTTCTTT. This gives the protein CASSLVSYATEAFF.